Below are 30 T cell receptor beta chains sequenced from a single sample in a study of T cell changes during pregnancy in multiple sclerosis. The protocol was immunoSEQ multiplex PCR, while the TCRdb copy is restricted to in-frame clones and leaves out a portion. This table has approximately 37,000 clones, under 95% appearing once. The sample was CD4+ T cells from peripheral blood mononuclear cells, taken in the third trimester of pregnancy. Source of these receptors: a female donor with multiple sclerosis, enrolled in a pregnancy study.

The J gene is TRBJ1-3, the V gene TRBV19; D gene unclear. Germline values: CDR1 LNHDA, CDR2 SQIVND (reference sequence). V lost 4 bases and J lost 2, with 15 bases in between. The CDR3 extends over 16 amino acids. Here the CDR3 DNA reads TGTGCCAGTAGTACTCTCAGGATTCTAACTGGAAACACCATATATTTT. Translation: CASSTLRILTGNTIYF.

The V call is TRBV5-1, the J call TRBJ2-1; possible D gene TRBD1, 7 bases. Trimming stripped 3 bases from V and 5 bases from J, with 15 bases between. The CDR3 loop spans 15 amino acids. Germline V lookup: CDR1 SGHRS, CDR2 YFSETQ. CDR3 in amino acids: CASSSGATGHNEQFF. In DNA form, the CDR3 reads TGCGCCAGCAGCTCGGGGGCGACAGGGCACAATGAGCAGTTCTTC.

This clone was seen a single time. The chain carries TRBV28 and TRBJ2-1; 14 nucleotides match TRBD2. Germline V lookup: CDR1 MDHEN, CDR2 SYDVKM. CDR3 size: 15 residues. The V gene end was trimmed by 7 bases and the J gene end by 6 bases; junction bases not matched to a gene: 5. The CDR3 region has the DNA TGTGCCAGCACCTGGACTAGCGGGAGGTCCAATGAGCAGTTCTTC. Protein: CASTWTSGRSNEQFF.

A few counts support this clone. The rearrangement joins TRBV19 to TRBJ2-7; the D is unclear. Germline CDR1 is LNHDA and CDR2 is SQIVND (reference sequence). The V and J ends lost 0 bases and 3 bases respectively, with 6 bases between them. The CDR3 contains 13 residues. DNA of the CDR3: TGTGCCAGTAGTATAGAAACGGGCTACGAGCAGTACTTC. Translated: CASSIETGYEQYF.

This clone was seen once. The CDR3: CASSPTGGAGYTF. CDR3 nucleotides: TGTGCCAGCAGTCCCACAGGGGGCGCGGGCTACACCTTC. The chain is built from TRBV6-5 and TRBJ1-2; the match to TRBD1 covers 9 bases. V lost 5 bases to trimming and J lost 8 bases; unmatched junction nucleotides: 6. Germline CDR1 is MNHEY and CDR2 is SVGAGI. The CDR3 spans 13 residues.

The rearrangement joins TRBV2 to TRBJ2-2; TRBD2 might be the D (5 bases). Germline assignment: CDR1 SNHLY and CDR2 FYNNEI. This CDR3 spans 17 amino acids. V was cut by 5 bases and J by 3 bases, with 19 bases left in between. The CDR3 coding sequence is TGTGCCAGCAGTACACCAGCGGTACCCATAGACACCGGGGAGCTGTTTTTT. Protein sequence: CASSTPAVPIDTGELFF. Supplemented by reference TRBV2 and TRBJ2-2, the full variable domain reads EPEVTQTPSHQVTQMGQEVILRCVPISNHLYFYWYRQILGQKVEFLVSFYNNEISEKSEIFDDQFSVERPDGSNFTLKIRSTKLEDSAMYFCASSTPAVPIDTGELFFGEGSRLTVL.

The chain combines TRBV5-1 with TRBJ1-1, with D perhaps TRBD1 (5 bases). The germline V gene has CDR1 SGHRS and CDR2 YFSETQ. CDR3 size: 13 residues. V was cut by 5 bases and J by 7 bases, with 15 bases left in between. The DNA for the CDR3 is TGCGCCAGCAGGGGGGGAATCAACGGTGAAGCTTTCTTT. Amino acids: CASRGGINGEAFF.

The V call is TRBV10-2, the J call TRBJ1-2; maybe TRBD1 (5 bases). Trimming took 2 bases from V and 2 from J, leaving 15 bases between them. Per germline, CDR1 WSHSY and CDR2 SAAADI. This CDR3 has 16 amino acids. In DNA, the CDR3 is TGCGCCAGCAGTGAGCCCCAGGGTCTGTGGAACTATGGCTACACCTTC. This codes for CASSEPQGLWNYGYTF.

The chain carries TRBV7-9 and TRBJ2-7; TRBD2 matches 12 bases. The CDR3 has 15 residues. V shed 3 bases, J shed 3 bases, and the junction held 3 bases outside the gene matches. CDR1 and CDR2 (germline): SEHNR, FQNEAQ (reference sequence). Written as DNA, the CDR3 is TGTGCCAGCAGCTTCCTAGCGGGGGGGGACTACGAGCAGTACTTC. Translating gives CASSFLAGGDYEQYF.

The chain is built from TRBV12-5 and TRBJ2-3; a possible D gene is TRBD2 (6 bases). Trimming took off 2 bases at V and 3 bases at J, with 12 bases between the two ends. The CDR3 is made up of 15 amino acids. Germline V gene lookup returns CDR1 LGHNT and CDR2 FRNRAP. CDR3 bases: TGTGCTAGTGGTTTGAGCGCGGGGTTAACAGATACGCAGTATTTT. Translating gives CASGLSAGLTDTQYF.

The rearrangement uses TRBV4-2 and TRBJ2-2, with 8 bases matching TRBD2. With 6 bases clipped from V and 5 bases from J, the junction kept 5 bases outside the gene matches. CDR3 length equals 14 residues. Germline V gene data show CDR1 as LGHNA and CDR2 as YNFKEQ. The CDR3 sequence is CASSPLADTGELFF. The DNA of the CDR3 is TGTGCCAGCAGTCCACTAGCGGATACCGGGGAGCTGTTTTTT.

This chain uses TRBV30 with TRBJ1-4; D uncertain. V was shortened by 3 bases and J by 7 bases, with 18 bases between the two germline ends. Germline V gives CDR1 GTSNPN, CDR2 SVGIG (reference sequence). This CDR3 comprises 15 residues. The CDR3 DNA sequence: TGTGCCTGGAGCGACCTTGCTATGCGCGGTGAAAAACTGTTTTTT. Its translation is CAWSDLAMRGEKLFF.

V is TRBV10-3 and J is TRBJ2-7; tentative D call: TRBD2 (7 bases). The CDR3 spans 15 residues. Germline V gives CDR1 ENHRY, CDR2 SYGVKD. V was shortened by 2 bases and J by 4 bases, with 15 bases between the two germline ends. Here the CDR3 reads CAISEGGAEIYEQYF. CDR3 DNA: TGTGCCATCAGTGAGGGGGGGGCAGAGATATACGAGCAGTACTTC.

The rearrangement uses TRBV7-9 and TRBJ1-4, with D hard to call. The V gene's germline CDR1 is SEHNR and CDR2 FQNEAQ (reference sequence). Trimming stripped 0 bases from V and 8 bases from J, with 19 bases between. The CDR3 is made up of 17 amino acids. CDR3 amino acids: CASSLARSFGFYEKLFF. CDR3 nucleotide sequence: TGTGCCAGCAGCTTAGCTAGATCCTTCGGTTTTTACGAAAAACTGTTTTTT.

V and J are TRBV5-4 and TRBJ2-7; D remains ambiguous. Trimming took off 0 bases at V and 0 bases at J, with 4 bases between the two ends. CDR3 length: 13 amino acids. CDR1 SGHNT and CDR2 YYREEE come from the germline V gene (reference sequence). The CDR3 DNA is TGTGCCAGCAGCTTGGACTTCTCCTACGAGCAGTACTTC. Its translation: CASSLDFSYEQYF.

V gene TRBV5-1 combines with J gene TRBJ2-1; 9 nucleotides match TRBD2. The CDR3 has 16 amino acids. Germline lookup yields CDR1 SGHRS and CDR2 YFSETQ. V was pared by 5 bases and J by 0 bases, with 6 bases of the junction left unmatched. CDR3 sequence: CASRERLADSYNEQFF. The CDR3 DNA sequence: TGCGCCAGCAGAGAGCGACTAGCGGACTCCTACAATGAGCAGTTCTTC.

The chain combines TRBV4-1 with TRBJ2-2; 9 bases are a match to TRBD1. The CDR3 is made up of 19 amino acids. V shed 2 bases, J shed 4 bases, and the junction held 14 bases outside the gene matches. Germline V gene data show CDR1 as MGHRA and CDR2 as YSYEKL. CDR3 DNA: TGCGCCAGCAGCCAACTTTTTCCTGACAGGGGGTTTGGCACCGGGGAGCTGTTTTTT. Translated, it gives CASSQLFPDRGFGTGELFF.

The CDR3 DNA reads as TGTGCCAGCAGTGACAGGGGGCGGTACACTGAAGCTTTCTTT. Amino acids: CASSDRGRYTEAFF. The J gene is TRBJ1-1, the V gene TRBV2, with 8 bases aligning to TRBD1. Germline CDR1 and CDR2: SNHLY and FYNNEI. CDR3 length: 14 amino acids. J was trimmed by 3 bases and V by 3 bases; bases with no gene match: 3.

The CDR3 is CASSRWTGVGGELFF. As DNA, the CDR3 is TGTGCCAGCAGCCGCTGGACAGGGGTGGGCGGGGAGCTGTTTTTT. The chain couples TRBV6-5 to TRBJ2-2, with 9 bases that match TRBD1. Trimming at V came to 6 bases and at J to 7 bases, leaving 9 bases not matched to a gene. The length of the CDR3 is 15 residues. CDR1 and CDR2 (germline): MNHEY, SVGAGI.

The V call is TRBV6-1, the J call TRBJ2-7; possible D gene TRBD1, 6 bases. The CDR3 is made up of 14 amino acids. Trimming took 8 bases from V and 2 from J, leaving 16 bases between them. Germline loops: CDR1 MNHNS, CDR2 SASEGT. In DNA, the CDR3 is TGTGCCAGCCGTCCCGGGACATGGACCTACGAGCAGTACTTC. Its protein is CASRPGTWTYEQYF.

V gene TRBV2 combines with J gene TRBJ2-1; 9 positions match TRBD1. Germline trimming cut 7 bases from V and 3 bases from J; bases unmatched to any gene: 10. The CDR3 spans 16 residues. CDR1 SNHLY and CDR2 FYNNEI come from the germline V gene. CDR3 bases: TGTGCCAGCATTGGACCGGGACAGGGAAGCTACAATGAGCAGTTCTTC. Protein product: CASIGPGQGSYNEQFF.

The chain is built from TRBV7-3 and TRBJ1-2; 8 nucleotides line up with TRBD1. Germline values: CDR1 SGHTA, CDR2 FQGTGA. The CDR3 runs to 14 residues. Trimming at V came to 2 bases and at J to 7 bases, leaving 6 bases not matched to a gene. CDR3 in DNA: TGTGCCAGCAGCTTAGGGGACAGGTCTGGTGGCTACACCTTC. Residues: CASSLGDRSGGYTF.

V usage is TRBV2 and J usage is TRBJ1-5; maybe TRBD1 (6 bases). Germline lookup yields CDR1 SNHLY and CDR2 FYNNEI. This CDR3 has 14 residues. Trimming removed 6 bases from V and 3 bases from J, with 12 bases in between. The chain's CDR3 is CASRNRAYNQPQHF. Here the CDR3 DNA reads TGTGCCAGCAGGAACAGGGCGTACAATCAGCCCCAGCATTTT.

In its sample, this clone was seen once. The rearrangement links TRBV5-1 to TRBJ2-7, with 9 positions matching TRBD1. Unmatched junction bases numbered 8, after V lost 4 bases and J lost 3 bases. Looked up from germline, CDR1 is SGHRS and CDR2 is YFSETQ. The CDR3 runs 15 residues. The CDR3 region is CASSPSDRGFYEQYF. The CDR3 DNA follows: TGCGCCAGCAGCCCCTCGGACAGGGGTTTCTACGAGCAGTACTTC.

The chain is built from TRBV6-5 and TRBJ2-3; tentatively, D is TRBD2 (6 bases). V was pared by 4 bases and J by 2 bases, with 13 bases between. In germline, CDR1 is MNHEY, CDR2 SVGAGI. CDR3 size: 15 residues. The CDR3 is CASSSEGTITDTQYF. The CDR3 bases are TGTGCCAGCAGTTCGGAGGGGACGATCACAGATACGCAGTATTTT.

The CDR3 region is CASSQTSGGAGELFF. The DNA for the CDR3 is TGTGCCAGCAGTCAGACTAGCGGGGGGGCCGGGGAGCTGTTTTTT. The chain employs TRBV6-6 and TRBJ2-2; 14 nucleotides line up with TRBD2. CDR1 MNHNY and CDR2 SVGAGI come from the germline V gene (reference sequence). V was clipped by 5 bases and J by 6 bases; unmatched bases: 2. The CDR3 spans 15 residues.

The chain combines TRBV18 with TRBJ1-2; D is possibly TRBD1 (5 bases). This CDR3 spans 13 amino acids. Trimming cost V 1 base and J 6 bases, with 9 bases left between them. The germline gives CDR1 KGHSH, CDR2 LQKENI. In DNA, the CDR3 is TGTGCCAGCTCACCACGGCAGGGTGATGGCTACACCTTC. It yields the protein CASSPRQGDGYTF. The whole variable domain, filled in from reference TRBV18 and TRBJ1-2, reads NAGVMQNPRHLVRRRGQEARLRCSPMKGHSHVYWYRQLPEEGLKFMVYLQKENIIDESGMPKERFSAEFPKEGPSILRIQQVVRGDSAAYFCASSPRQGDGYTFGSGTRLTVV.

This sequence joins TRBV7-2 and TRBJ2-7; 8 bases agree with TRBD2. The CDR3 covers 15 residues. CDR1 SGHTA and CDR2 FQGNSA come from the germline V gene. Trimming took 3 bases from V and 1 from J; bases not matched to a gene: 5. The CDR3 sequence: CASSLEAGVSYEQYF. In DNA form, the CDR3 reads TGTGCCAGCAGCTTGGAAGCGGGAGTATCCTACGAGCAGTACTTC.

The CDR3 nucleotides are TGTGCCAGCAGCCCTCCCCCCCTCACAGGGGGCAGTGAGCAGTTCTTC. It encodes CASSPPPLTGGSEQFF. The rearrangement links TRBV9 to TRBJ2-1; TRBD1 agrees at 9 bases. The CDR3 length is 16 residues. Germline V gene sequence: CDR1 SGDLS, CDR2 YYNGEE. J gave up 9 bases and V 4 bases, and 14 bases lay outside the gene matches. Drawing the rest from reference TRBV9 and TRBJ2-1, the complete variable domain is DSGVTQTPKHLITATGQRVTLRCSPRSGDLSVYWYQQSLDQGLQFLIQYYNGEERAKGNILERFSAQQFPDLHSELNLSSLELGDSALYFCASSPPPLTGGSEQFFGPGTRLTVL.

The table lists this clone with a count of one. The CDR3 nucleotides are TGTGCCAGCAGTTACCTCCGTTCGGGGGGAGGGGGCTACACCTTC. Amino acids: CASSYLRSGGGGYTF. V usage is TRBV6-5 and J usage is TRBJ1-2; D may be TRBD1 (5 bases). This CDR3 is 15 amino acids long. Between the trimmed V and J ends, which lost 2 bases and 8 bases, there was a span of 18 bases. Germline V gene sequence: CDR1 MNHEY, CDR2 SVGAGI.